One and the same sample provided the 8 T cell receptor beta chains below, sequenced in a study of cytomegalovirus exposure and HLA in healthy donors. Data came from immunoSEQ multiplex PCR; TCRdb stores just in-frame clones and leaves some out. The table records approximately 160,000 clones, 85% to 90% of them present only once. What was sequenced was PBMCs. These receptors all stem from a woman aged 18-29 years in good health and CMV-seropositive.

The chain combines TRBV5-1 with TRBJ2-3; D remains ambiguous. Germline V gene sequence: CDR1 SGHRS, CDR2 YFSETQ. V gave up 4 bases and J gave up 4 bases, with 13 bases separating them. There are 14 residues in the CDR3. The CDR3 region has the DNA TGCGCCAGCAGCCCTCTTAGTCCCGCAGATACGCAGTATTTT. It encodes CASSPLSPADTQYF.

The chain is built from TRBV15 and TRBJ2-3, with D perhaps TRBD1 (6 bases). This CDR3 is built from 16 residues. Germline V gene sequence: CDR1 LNHNV, CDR2 YYDKDF (reference sequence). Deletions cut 3 bases from V and 1 base from J, with 14 bases between. CDR3 nucleotides: TGTGCCACCAGCAGGGTAGGGGGTTGGGGCACAGATACGCAGTATTTT. Protein product: CATSRVGGWGTDTQYF.

This clone showed up just once. The chain joins TRBV2 to TRBJ2-4, with a possible D match to TRBD2 (5 bases). Trimming left V 1 base short and J 5 bases short, with 21 bases between. Looked up from germline, CDR1 is SNHLY and CDR2 is FYNNEI. This CDR3 is built from 18 residues. DNA of the CDR3: TGTGCCAGCAGTGAAGACATAGGGAGCGGTCGTCGCCAAAACATTCAGTACTTC. Its protein is CASSEDIGSGRRQNIQYF.

The chain joins TRBV5-4 to TRBJ1-2, with 7 bases fitting TRBD1. Germline values: CDR1 SGHNT, CDR2 YYREEE (reference sequence). This CDR3 has 15 residues. J lost 7 bases, V lost 3 bases, and 12 bases had no gene match. CDR3 residues: CASSSTITGAGGYTF. The CDR3, as DNA: TGTGCCAGCAGCTCCACAATTACAGGGGCGGGTGGCTACACCTTC.

The chain recombines TRBV27 with TRBJ1-1; D is undetermined. The V end was cut by 2 bases, the J end by 0 bases, with 7 bases between. The CDR3 has 14 residues. The V gene's germline CDR1 is MNHEY and CDR2 SMNVEV (reference sequence). CDR3 loop: CASSLGIMNTEAFF. The CDR3 DNA reads TGTGCCAGCAGTTTAGGCATCATGAACACTGAAGCTTTCTTT.

The chain couples TRBV27 to TRBJ1-2; D is unresolved. The V gene's germline CDR1 is MNHEY and CDR2 SMNVEV (reference sequence). CDR3 length: 13 residues. The V end lost 1 base, the J end lost 2 bases, and 5 bases lay between the germline ends. The CDR3 DNA is TGTGCCAGCAGTTTATGGGCAAACTATGGCTACACCTTC. Its protein is CASSLWANYGYTF.

The chain couples TRBV29-1 to TRBJ1-1; D is possibly TRBD1 (6 bases). The V gene's germline CDR1 is SQVTM and CDR2 ANQGSEA. The CDR3 contains 12 residues. Trimming took off 6 bases at V and 4 bases at J, with 12 bases between the two ends. The CDR3 region has the DNA TGCAGCGTCCACAGGGAGTTCACTGAAGCTTTCTTT. Translated, it gives CSVHREFTEAFF.

The chain carries TRBV29-1 and TRBJ2-1; D remains unclear. Looked up from germline, CDR1 is SQVTM and CDR2 is ANQGSEA. The ends were cut back, 4 bases at V and 4 bases at J, with 14 bases in the middle. The CDR3 has 14 amino acids. CDR3 protein: CSVGSRSIYNEQFF. The CDR3 DNA reads TGCAGCGTTGGATCTAGGTCTATTTACAATGAGCAGTTCTTC.